This TCR beta chain was captured in a study of technical replicates of blood from a few donors (dated by TCRdb to about 2017). From the germline V gene (reference sequence), CDR1 is SEHNR and CDR2 is FQNEAQ. The CDR3 measures 13 amino acids from cysteine to phenylalanine. The read is trimmed to its CDR3 DNA, 39 bases read in frame from base 1. The method behind the library was the immunoSEQ multiplex PCR assay. Imported from immuneACCESS, the table was reduced by TCRdb to in-frame sequences with V and J called. These copies leave out some clones; in studies compared against another copy, an unresolved V gene accounts for under half, and the cause of the remainder is not known. The sample includes 65,000 to 80,000 clones, with 95% observed a single time. 0.2% to 0.3% of the sample belongs to the ten largest clones. Points on this clone: Its binding antigen is unknown. The junction and the germline gene differ at one end; a read error may be behind it.

The TCR was taken from a human donor in good health. Recombination linked TRBV7-9 to TRBJ1-4, with 7 bases in between that match TRBD1. The sequenced sample was T cells isolated from PBMCs. The sequenced DNA is TGTGCCAGCAGCTCTTCAGGGGGACCCGGGCTGCTTTTT. Its protein reads: CASSSSGGPGLLF.